This T cell receptor (beta chain) was sequenced during a study of blood T cell repertoires in COVID-19. Authors' data handling: From reference gene primer amplification, estimates of nucleated cell counts were derived. Repertoires were generated with immunoSEQ multiplex PCR, while TCRdb's copy carries only in-frame clones and drops some. From that table come the V and J calls and clone size; the DNA was used to work out D and trimming. The table includes roughly 110,000 clones, 84% detected once. Per germline, CDR1 SGHRS and CDR2 YFSETQ. V shed 7 bases and J shed 2 bases, with 12 bases lying between them. CDR3 size: 13 residues.

This sequence originates from a woman aged 60-75 years with acute or convalescent COVID-19. Sequenced sample: peripheral blood. The gene calls are TRBV5-1 and TRBJ2-5; D is possibly TRBD2 (6 bases). CDR3 DNA sequence: TGCGCCAGCGGGGGGACTTTTCAAGAGACCCAGTACTTC. This gives the protein CASGGTFQETQYF.